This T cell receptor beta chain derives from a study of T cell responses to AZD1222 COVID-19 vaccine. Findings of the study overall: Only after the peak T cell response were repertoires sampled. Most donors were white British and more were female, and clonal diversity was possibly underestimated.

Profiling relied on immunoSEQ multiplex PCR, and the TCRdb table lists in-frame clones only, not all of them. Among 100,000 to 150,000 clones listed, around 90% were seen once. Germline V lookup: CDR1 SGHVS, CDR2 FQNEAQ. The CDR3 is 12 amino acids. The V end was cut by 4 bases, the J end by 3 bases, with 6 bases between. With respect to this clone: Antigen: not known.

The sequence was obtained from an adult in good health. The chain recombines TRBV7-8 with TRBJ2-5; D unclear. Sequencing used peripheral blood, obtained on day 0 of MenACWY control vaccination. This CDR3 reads CASSSYKETQYF. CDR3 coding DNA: TGTGCCAGCAGCTCCTATAAAGAGACCCAGTACTTC.